The source of this TCR beta chain is a study of CXCR3-negative and CXCR3-positive naive CD8 T cells. Study at large: Roughly 130 million TRB reads were obtained in total, which works out to about 1.5 +/- 0.3 million per library.

Overall study results and limits: Similarly elevated diversity marked both naive subsets, with memory CD8+ cells showing far lower diversity. Partially decreased CXCR3 expression was recorded after cryopreservation, and fresh PBMCs were used in most assays.

A note on this clonotype: The antigen is undetermined.

The naive CD8+ gate required CD45RO-CCR7+CD27+CD95- phenotype. The libraries of TRB cDNA were prepared using 5' RACE with UMI labels. For each CDR3 protein, TCRdb gives one entry from its re-call of the 5' RACE reads, without DNA. The record lists more than 40,000 distinct CDR3 sequences, of which the ten most abundant hold roughly 1.5%. This CDR3 is built from 15 residues. Germline assignment: CDR1 LGHNA and CDR2 YNFKEQ. The V gene is TRBV4-2, the J gene TRBJ2-2; TCRdb indicates TRBD1, and absent DNA this call remains unverified. This TCR was recovered from a human donor in good health. Some clones in this sample may be carry-over from other donors' samples. The sequenced sample consisted of naive CXCR3- CD8+ T cells from blood. Subset reported: CD45RO-CCR7+CD27+CD95- naive CD8+ T cells lacking CXCR3 (TNR3-). The CDR3 region is CASSGPQGNTGELFF.